This section outlines one T cell receptor beta chain sequence together with its context. The antigen is not known. One junction end disagrees with the germline gene, perhaps due to a read error. The data were obtained in a study of T cells in Graves' hyperthyroidism and ophthalmopathy. RNA transcripts provided the source from which TCR beta CDR3 regions were amplified. A set of HTBI primers served as the primers for a first-round RT-PCR of the TCR CDR3. TCRdb reanalysed the multiplex PCR reads using MiXCR and keeps one entry per CDR3 protein. The table includes 250,000 or so distinct CDR3 sequences, 13% to 15% detected once. Study-level points and caveats: Median prediction lead before ophthalmopathy onset was 6.5 months with the model. Using 13 V-J features, a model discriminated ophthalmopathy from stable hyperthyroidism.

Sequenced sample: blood. This TCR was sampled from a woman aged 40 to 50 with Graves' hyperthyroidism that later progressed to Graves' ophthalmopathy.

The DNA for the CDR3 is TGTGCCAGCAGCCAAGGTTTCCAGGGAGGGTACAATGAGCAGATCTTC. Translating gives CASSQGFQGGYNEQIF. This chain uses TRBV3-1 with TRBJ2-1; 7 bases fit TRBD2. Germline V lookup: CDR1 LGHDT, CDR2 YNNKEL (reference sequence). The CDR3 is 16 residues long.